This T cell receptor (beta chain) was identified during a study of cytotoxic CD8 clonotypes in ibrutinib-treated CLL. The table came from immunoSEQ multiplex PCR; TCRdb's copy has only in-frame clones and leaves some out. Counted here are tens of thousands of clones, roughly three quarters occurring once; the ten biggest clones make up roughly 14%. Study-level results: Rising at ibrutinib response, clonality subsequently fell back toward baseline at progression. Clonality measured at baseline exceeded age-matched healthy donors, tracking circulating CD8+ T-cell counts. Contraction or stability on treatment was seen for public clonotypes, which were uncommon.

This clone has only a few counts. Its target is not known. The CDR3 length is 13 residues. V was trimmed by 3 bases and J by 4 bases, leaving 9 bases between them. CDR1 is SGDLS, CDR2 YYNGEE, per germline. The chain carries TRBV9 and TRBJ2-3; D gene ambiguous. Material: PBMCs, obtained after 12 months of ibrutinib treatment. This TCR came from a human donor with chronic lymphocytic leukemia. The CDR3 sequence: CASSDPPPDTQYF. CDR3 coding DNA: TGTGCCAGCAGCGACCCCCCCCCAGATACGCAGTATTTT.